This T cell receptor beta chain is from a study of T cells in Graves' hyperthyroidism and ophthalmopathy. V lost 7 bases and J 9 bases, leaving 19 bases between the germline ends. CDR3 size: 13 residues. Regions amplified from RNA transcripts were the TCR beta CDR3 regions. HTBI primers were employed in a first-round RT-PCR of the TCR CDR3. TCRdb re-derived calls from the multiplex PCR reads in MiXCR, one entry per CDR3 protein. The sample records a few hundred thousand distinct CDR3 sequences, 20% being singletons. This clonotype was obtained from a man between 18 and 29 years old with Graves' hyperthyroidism. This sequence joins TRBV12-3 or TRBV12-4 and TRBJ2-7; D uncertain. Input material: blood. The CDR3 here is CASNDPQSWWQYF. In DNA form, the CDR3 reads TGTGCCAGCAACGACCCGCAGTCCTGGTGGCAGTACTTC.